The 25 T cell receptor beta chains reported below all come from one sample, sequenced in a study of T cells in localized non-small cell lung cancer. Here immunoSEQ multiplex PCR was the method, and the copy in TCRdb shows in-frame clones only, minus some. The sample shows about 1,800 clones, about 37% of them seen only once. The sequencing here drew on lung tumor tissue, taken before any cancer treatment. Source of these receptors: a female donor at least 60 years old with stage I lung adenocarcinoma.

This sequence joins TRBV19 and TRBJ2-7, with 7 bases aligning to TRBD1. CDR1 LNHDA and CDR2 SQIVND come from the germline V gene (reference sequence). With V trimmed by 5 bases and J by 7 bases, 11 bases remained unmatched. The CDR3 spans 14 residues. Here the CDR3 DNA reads TGTGCCAGTAGTGACGGGACAGTACTCTATGAGCAGTACTTC. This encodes CASSDGTVLYEQYF.

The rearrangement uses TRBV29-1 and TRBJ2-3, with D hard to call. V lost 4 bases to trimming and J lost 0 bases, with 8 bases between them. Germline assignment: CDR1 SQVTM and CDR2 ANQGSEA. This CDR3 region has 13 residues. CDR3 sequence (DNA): TGCAGCGTTGCTCTGGCTAGCACAGATACGCAGTATTTT. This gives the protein CSVALASTDTQYF.

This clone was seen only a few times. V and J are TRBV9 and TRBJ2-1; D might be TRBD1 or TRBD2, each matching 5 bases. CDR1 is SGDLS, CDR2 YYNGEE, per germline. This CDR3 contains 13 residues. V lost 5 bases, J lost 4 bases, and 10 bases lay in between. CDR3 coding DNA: TGTGCCAGCAGTATGGGGGTTTACAATGAGCAGTTCTTC. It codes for CASSMGVYNEQFF. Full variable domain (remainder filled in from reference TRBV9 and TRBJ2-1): DSGVTQTPKHLITATGQRVTLRCSPRSGDLSVYWYQQSLDQGLQFLIQYYNGEERAKGNILERFSAQQFPDLHSELNLSSLELGDSALYFCASSMGVYNEQFFGPGTRLTVL.

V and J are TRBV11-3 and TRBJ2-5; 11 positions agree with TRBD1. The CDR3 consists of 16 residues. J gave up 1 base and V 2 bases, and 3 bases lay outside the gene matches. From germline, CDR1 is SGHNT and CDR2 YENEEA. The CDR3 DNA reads TGTGCCAGCAGCTTAAGGGGACAGGGGGTCCAAGAGACCCAGTACTTC. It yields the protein CASSLRGQGVQETQYF.

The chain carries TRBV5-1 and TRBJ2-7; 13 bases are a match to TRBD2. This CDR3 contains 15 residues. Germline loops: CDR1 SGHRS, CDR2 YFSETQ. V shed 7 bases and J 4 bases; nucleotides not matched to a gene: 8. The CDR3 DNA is TGCGCCAGCGGGAAACTAGCGGGGGGGAAGTACGAGCAGTACTTC. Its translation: CASGKLAGGKYEQYF.

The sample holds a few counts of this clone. The CDR3 is CASSYARAEAFF. The CDR3 region has the DNA TGTGCCAGCAGTTACGCCAGGGCTGAAGCTTTCTTT. The genes are TRBV6-8 and TRBJ1-1, with TRBD1 as a possible D gene (5 bases). This CDR3 has 12 amino acids. Germline lookup yields CDR1 MNHGY and CDR2 SAAAGT. Trimming left V 2 bases short and J 6 bases short, with 7 bases between.

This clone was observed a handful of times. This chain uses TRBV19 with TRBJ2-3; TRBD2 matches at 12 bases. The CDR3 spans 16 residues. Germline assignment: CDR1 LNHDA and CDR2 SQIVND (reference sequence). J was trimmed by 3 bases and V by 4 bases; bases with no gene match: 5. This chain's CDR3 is CASSTRLAGATDTQYF. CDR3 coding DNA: TGTGCCAGTAGTACCCGACTAGCGGGGGCTACAGATACGCAGTATTTT.

The CDR3 DNA sequence: TGTGCCAGCAGTAAGCTAGCGGGGACCTACGAGCAGTACGTC. This sequence encodes CASSKLAGTYEQYV. The chain combines TRBV28 with TRBJ2-7, with TRBD2 matching over 9 bases. Trimming took 5 bases from V and 2 from J; bases not matched to a gene: 4. Per the germline V gene, CDR1 is MDHEN and CDR2 is SYDVKM. The CDR3 runs 14 residues.

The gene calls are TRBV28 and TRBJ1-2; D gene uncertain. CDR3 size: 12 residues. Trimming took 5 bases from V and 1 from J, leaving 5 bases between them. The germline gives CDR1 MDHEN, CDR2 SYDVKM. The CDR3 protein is CASSGINYGYTF. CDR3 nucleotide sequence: TGTGCCAGCAGTGGGATTAACTATGGCTACACCTTC.

CDR3 DNA: TGCGCCAGCAGCTTGGCGACTAGCGGGGGGGCAAGACTCACAGATACGCAGTATTTT. It encodes CASSLATSGGARLTDTQYF. The chain joins TRBV5-1 to TRBJ2-3, with 14 bases aligning to TRBD2. Germline CDR1 SGHRS, CDR2 YFSETQ. This CDR3 is built from 19 residues. V shed 0 bases and J 2 bases; nucleotides not matched to a gene: 8.

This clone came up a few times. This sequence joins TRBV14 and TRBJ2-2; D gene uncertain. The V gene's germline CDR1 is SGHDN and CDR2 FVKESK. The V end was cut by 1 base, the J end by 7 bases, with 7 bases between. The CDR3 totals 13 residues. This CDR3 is CASSQVAGGELFF. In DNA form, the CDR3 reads TGTGCCAGCAGCCAAGTGGCAGGCGGGGAGCTGTTTTTT. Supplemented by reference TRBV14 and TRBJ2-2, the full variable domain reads EAGVTQFPSHSVIEKGQTVTLRCDPISGHDNLYWYRRVMGKEIKFLLHFVKESKQDESGMPNNRFLAERTGGTYSTLKVQPAELEDSGVYFCASSQVAGGELFFGEGSRLTVL.

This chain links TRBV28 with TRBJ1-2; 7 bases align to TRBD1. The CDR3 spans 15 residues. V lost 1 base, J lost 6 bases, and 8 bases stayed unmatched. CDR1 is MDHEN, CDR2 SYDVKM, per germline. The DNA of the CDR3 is TGTGCCAGCAGTTTATCCCTGCCAGGGGGTAATGGCTACACCTTC. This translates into CASSLSLPGGNGYTF.

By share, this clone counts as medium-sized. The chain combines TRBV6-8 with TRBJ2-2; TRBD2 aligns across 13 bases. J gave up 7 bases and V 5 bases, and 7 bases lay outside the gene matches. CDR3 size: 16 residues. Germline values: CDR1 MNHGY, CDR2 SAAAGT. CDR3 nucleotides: TGTGCCAGCAGTGACACTAGCGGGGGGGCCATCGGGGAGCTGTTTTTT. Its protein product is CASSDTSGGAIGELFF.

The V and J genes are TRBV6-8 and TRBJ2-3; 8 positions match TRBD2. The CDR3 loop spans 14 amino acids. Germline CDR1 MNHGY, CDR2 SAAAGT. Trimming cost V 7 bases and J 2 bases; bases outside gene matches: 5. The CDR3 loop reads CASTVGGATDTQYF. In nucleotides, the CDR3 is TGTGCCAGCACAGTCGGGGGGGCCACAGATACGCAGTATTTT.

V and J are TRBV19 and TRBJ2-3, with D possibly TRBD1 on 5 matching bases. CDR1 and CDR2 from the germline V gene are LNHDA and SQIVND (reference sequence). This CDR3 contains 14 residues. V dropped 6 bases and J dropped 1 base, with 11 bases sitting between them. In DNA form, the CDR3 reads TGTGCCAGTAGCCCTCTACAGGGCACAGATACGCAGTATTTT. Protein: CASSPLQGTDTQYF.

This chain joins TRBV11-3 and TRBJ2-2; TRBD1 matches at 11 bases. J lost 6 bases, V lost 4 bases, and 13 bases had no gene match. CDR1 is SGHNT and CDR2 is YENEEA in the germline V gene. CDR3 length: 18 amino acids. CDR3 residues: CASSSRTGGLLVAGELFF. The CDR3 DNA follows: TGTGCCAGCAGCTCCAGGACAGGGGGCTTGTTGGTCGCCGGGGAGCTGTTTTTT.

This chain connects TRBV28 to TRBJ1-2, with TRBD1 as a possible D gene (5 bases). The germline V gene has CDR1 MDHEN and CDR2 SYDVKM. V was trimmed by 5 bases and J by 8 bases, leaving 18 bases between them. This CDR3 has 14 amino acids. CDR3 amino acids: CASSLKRDEEGYTF. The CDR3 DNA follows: TGTGCCAGCAGTCTTAAGCGGGACGAGGAGGGCTACACCTTC.

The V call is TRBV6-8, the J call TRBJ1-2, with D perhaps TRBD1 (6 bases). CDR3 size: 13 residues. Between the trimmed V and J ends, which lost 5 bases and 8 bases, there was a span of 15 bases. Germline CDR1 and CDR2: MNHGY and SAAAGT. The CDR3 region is CASSEDSWGGYTF. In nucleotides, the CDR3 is TGTGCCAGCAGTGAGGACAGTTGGGGAGGCTACACCTTC.

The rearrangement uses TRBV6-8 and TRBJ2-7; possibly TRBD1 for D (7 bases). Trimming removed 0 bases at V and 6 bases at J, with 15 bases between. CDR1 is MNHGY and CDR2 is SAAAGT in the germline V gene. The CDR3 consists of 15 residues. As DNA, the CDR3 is TGTGCCAGCAGTTACTCGAGCCTCCAGGGGGGCGAGCAGTACGTC. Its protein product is CASSYSSLQGGEQYV.

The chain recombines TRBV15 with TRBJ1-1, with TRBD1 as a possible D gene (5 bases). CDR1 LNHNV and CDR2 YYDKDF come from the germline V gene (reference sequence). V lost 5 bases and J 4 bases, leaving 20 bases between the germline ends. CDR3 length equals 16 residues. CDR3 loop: CATSFPGESKGTEAFF. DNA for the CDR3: TGTGCCACCAGCTTCCCGGGGGAGAGTAAGGGCACTGAAGCTTTCTTT.

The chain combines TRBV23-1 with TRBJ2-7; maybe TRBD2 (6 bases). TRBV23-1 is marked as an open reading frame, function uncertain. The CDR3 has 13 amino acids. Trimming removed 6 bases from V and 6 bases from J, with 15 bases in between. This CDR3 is CASSQRAGIEQYF. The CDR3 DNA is TGCGCCAGCAGCCAGAGGGCGGGGATCGAGCAGTACTTC.

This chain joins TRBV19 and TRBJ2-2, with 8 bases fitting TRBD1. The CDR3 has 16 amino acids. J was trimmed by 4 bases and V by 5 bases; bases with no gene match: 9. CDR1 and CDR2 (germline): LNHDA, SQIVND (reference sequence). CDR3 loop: CASSPRRGQGTGELFF. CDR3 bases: TGTGCCAGTAGTCCTCGCAGGGGGCAGGGCACCGGGGAGCTGTTTTTT. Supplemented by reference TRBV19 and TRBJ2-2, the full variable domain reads DGGITQSPKYLFRKEGQNVTLSCEQNLNHDAMYWYRQDPGQGLRLIYYSQIVNDFQKGDIAEGYSVSREKKESFPLTVTSAQKNPTAFYLCASSPRRGQGTGELFFGEGSRLTVL.

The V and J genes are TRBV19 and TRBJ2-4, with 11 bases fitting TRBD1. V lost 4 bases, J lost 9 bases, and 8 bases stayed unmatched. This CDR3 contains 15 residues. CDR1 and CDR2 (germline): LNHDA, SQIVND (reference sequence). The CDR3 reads CASSKGTGGFVIQYF. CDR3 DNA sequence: TGTGCCAGTAGTAAAGGGACAGGGGGATTTGTCATTCAGTACTTC.

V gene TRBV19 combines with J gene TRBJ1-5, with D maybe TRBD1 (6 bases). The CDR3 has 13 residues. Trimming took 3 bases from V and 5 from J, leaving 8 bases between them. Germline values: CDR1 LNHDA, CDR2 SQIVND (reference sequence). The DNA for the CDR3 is TGTGCCAGTAGTATGGGGGGCTATCAGCCCCAGCATTTT. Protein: CASSMGGYQPQHF.

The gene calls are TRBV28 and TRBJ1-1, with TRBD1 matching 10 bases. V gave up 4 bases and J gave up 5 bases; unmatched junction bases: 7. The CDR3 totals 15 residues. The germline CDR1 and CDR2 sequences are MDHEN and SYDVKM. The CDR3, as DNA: TGTGCCAGCAGTTCAGGGGGACAGGGGCGAACTGAAGCTTTCTTT. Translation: CASSSGGQGRTEAFF.